Below, one TCR beta chain is given with its context. Unique molecular identifiers featured in how the TCRbeta library was prepared. Each CDR3 protein is one row after TCRdb ran MiXCR on the PCR reads. The sample has hundreds of thousands of distinct CDR3 sequences; 16% are singletons. This entry comes from a study of T-cell reconstitution after alpha-beta-depleted transplantation in children. This receptor was taken from a human donor who donated a stem cell graft to a child with acute myeloid leukemia. The source material was PBMCs from the stem cell graft donor, sampled from the stem cell graft.

The CDR3, as DNA: TGTGCCAGCAGCTCCCACAGGGCGCGGGAGACCCAGTACTTC. It specifies CASSSHRARETQYF. The J gene is TRBJ2-5, the V gene TRBV11-2, with D maybe TRBD1 (6 bases). CDR1 is SGHAT, CDR2 FQNNGV, per germline. With 4 bases removed from V and 5 bases from J, the gap between germline ends came to 14 bases. The CDR3 has 14 residues.